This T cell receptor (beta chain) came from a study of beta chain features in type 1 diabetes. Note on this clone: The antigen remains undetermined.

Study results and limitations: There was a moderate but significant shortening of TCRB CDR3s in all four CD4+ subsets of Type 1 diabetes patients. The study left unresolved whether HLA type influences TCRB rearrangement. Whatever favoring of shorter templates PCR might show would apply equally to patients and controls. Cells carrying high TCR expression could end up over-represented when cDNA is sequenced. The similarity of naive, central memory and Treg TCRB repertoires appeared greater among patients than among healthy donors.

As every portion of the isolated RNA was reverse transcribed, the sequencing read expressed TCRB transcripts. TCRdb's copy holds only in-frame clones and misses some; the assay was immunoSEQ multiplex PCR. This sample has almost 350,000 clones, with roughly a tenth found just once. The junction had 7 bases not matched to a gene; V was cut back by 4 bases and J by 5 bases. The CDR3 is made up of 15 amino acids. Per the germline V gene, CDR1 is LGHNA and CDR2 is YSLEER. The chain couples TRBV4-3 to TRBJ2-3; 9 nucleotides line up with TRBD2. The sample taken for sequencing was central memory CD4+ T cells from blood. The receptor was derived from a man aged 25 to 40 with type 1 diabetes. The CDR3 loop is CASSPQRGAEDTQYF. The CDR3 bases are TGCGCCAGCAGCCCCCAGCGGGGGGCTGAAGATACGCAGTATTTT.